This T cell receptor (beta chain) was sequenced in a study of cytomegalovirus exposure and HLA in healthy donors (dated by TCRdb to 2015 to 2018). In terms of the full investigation: An earlier analysis of some 600 of the donors reported roughly 300 Gb of sequence data and 100 million to 120 million unique TCR beta sequences obtained from about 200 million T cells. Roughly 300 gigabases of sequencing data and 70 million to 85 million unique TCR sequences were included in an early release covering about 700 HLA-typed donors. Of the approximately 400 genotyped donors, 70% to 90% were placed in the genetic ancestry cluster associated with self-reported Caucasian donors. The study was designed to test whether signatures of past pathogen exposure could be identified by cataloging public T cell receptors. The study used immunosequencing to profile the T cell repertoires of about 670 subjects and linked those repertoires to cytomegalovirus serostatus. In addition to the first cohort of 500 to 850 subjects, a separate validation cohort of 120 different subjects was used. To predict cytomegalovirus infection status, the study combined high-throughput TCR immunosequencing, statistical association of individual TCRs with disease status, and machine learning. To study patterns of TCR occurrence, a later analysis re-analyzed previously published TCR beta repertoires from 700 or so donors and added high-resolution HLA genotyping. The later analysis used no new phenotypic data to find candidate immune exposures, relying instead on TCR beta sequences and their occurrence across donors. In an earlier analysis of roughly 600 of the donors, high-throughput TCR beta sequencing was used to judge whether each TCR beta V gene segment behaved as functional or pseudogenic. Donor age, sex, ethnicity and CMV serostatus were compiled together with the repertoire data. Genome-wide SNP genotypes for about three fifths of the roughly 700 donors were used in a later genetic analysis, which treated that subset as a discovery cohort. All discovery cohort repertoires had been generated using a single sequencing platform. Class I and class II HLA loci were covered by the typing at four-digit resolution. The number of typed donors differed by locus: about 620-640 for A, B, C, DRB1 and DQB1; approximately 540 for DQA1; roughly 600 for DPA1; and roughly 450 for DPB1. Several DR-DQ haplotypes were treated as single units for association and clustering because of strong linkage in the cohort. Among over 350 genotyped donors of the cohort, an average of approximately 250,000 unique TCR beta nucleotide sequences were sequenced per donor, around 18% of them non-productive.

In the germline V gene, CDR1 corresponds to MGHRA and CDR2 to YSYEKL. V has 3 bases trimmed and J has 5 bases trimmed; junction bases matching no gene number 13. From cysteine to phenylalanine, the CDR3 is 17 amino acids long. The entry retains the CDR3 DNA only, 51 bases that are in frame from base 1. Points the paper makes about the study in general: Most CMV-associated TCR beta chains appeared to be HLA-restricted in a later analysis, and the HLA associations seemed to be driven largely by CMV exposure. A total of about 150 TCR beta chains were listed by the study as associated with cytomegalovirus. A later analysis found that HLA-associated TCR beta chains were more clonally expanded and had lower generation probabilities than equally common non-associated chains. Most TCR sequences were observed very rarely across donors, whereas some public TCRs were present in many individuals. Compared with the approximately 600-donor mean, donors in an Asian-associated ancestry cluster had fewer N-insertions in productive TCRs, according to a later genetic analysis. In vitro tests confirmed that three of the cytomegalovirus-associated TCR beta chains recognize cytomegalovirus antigens. The earlier analysis of some 560 of the donors excluded approximately 15 rarely observed V segments, including chromosome 9 orphons, because counts were too low. Assigning TCR associations to individual alleles was difficult when HLA alleles, especially DR and DQ, strongly co-occurred. In an earlier analysis of roughly 560 of the donors, most TCR beta V segments were observed in productive rearrangements about 87% or about 30% of the time, broadly matching IMGT annotations. A later genetic analysis associated a missense DCLRE1C variant with V-gene and J-gene trimming of TCR beta chains, and an independent cohort replicated the association. A cluster of highly shared sequence variants was judged likely to represent a technical artifact of the sequencing pipeline. For the cohort, immune exposure information was limited to CMV serostatus. A further reported finding was that TCR beta sequences accurately predicted the HLA-A and HLA-B alleles for most subjects in the first cohort. The classifier was reported to diagnose cytomegalovirus status with high specificity and sensitivity in both the original and validation cohorts. Some IMGT-functional V segments, including TRBV6-2 and TRBV6-3, could not be told apart with the 87-base-pair reads, so those segments were excluded. At a false discovery rate of 0.05, a later analysis linked around 15,000 TCR beta sequences to specific HLA alleles. Correlated functional status among segregating V segments might reflect linkage disequilibrium, but an unknown experimental factor could not be ruled out. In a later analysis, TCR association rates were found to vary across HLA loci, with the most associated TCRs seen for DRB1 alleles and the fewest for HLA-C alleles. The presence/absence analyses assumed that sequencing depth was roughly uniform across donors, and that assumption may not be true. Because HLA typing was missing for some donors at each locus, association tests included only the typed subset. Several of the top co-occurrence clusters appeared to be linked to parvovirus B19, influenza, CMV and Epstein-Barr virus, according to a later analysis. The authors suggested that the approach could potentially be extended to other disease states and immunological phenotypes. In this cohort, only TCR beta chains were sequenced, and detectable features were limited by the absence of alpha or paired-chain data.

The library was generated by the immunoSEQ multiplex PCR assay. The multiplex PCR relied on a mix of 60 forward primers for TCR Vbeta segments and 13 reverse primers for TCR Jbeta segments. Amplification of the CDR3 region of rearranged TCR beta genes was performed with a multiplex PCR assay on genomic DNA. The amplified TCR beta libraries were sequenced on the Illumina HiSeq System as 87-base-pair reads. Under the source paper's analysis protocol: In a later analysis, some 80 million unique TCR beta chains were counted across the roughly 610 repertoires, and some 10 million of these chains were shared by at least two donors. Raw reads were error-corrected and collapsed into unique sequences by a nearest-neighbor algorithm in which closely related sequences were merged to remove PCR and sequencing errors. CDR3 sequences were aligned to IMGT reference sequences to assign V, D and J gene segments. For a sequence to be retained, a match of at least six nucleotides to both a V gene segment and a J gene segment was required. A rearrangement counted as productive if the CDR3 had no stop codons and remained in frame with V and J, and every other rearrangement counted as non-productive. CDR3 was defined by IMGT convention, running from the second conserved V-encoded cysteine to the conserved J-encoded phenylalanine. The earlier analysis of a few hundred of the donors excluded any sequence lacking an unambiguous match to a single V gene segment. In an earlier analysis of some 590 of the donors, a V segment was called functional when productive rearrangements were above 56.7%, and segregating when the standard deviation between donors exceeded 5%. A statistical classification framework was built to diagnose cytomegalovirus status from the catalog of TCR beta chain sequences. In a later analysis, TCR nucleotide sequences were compared against IMGT/GENE-DB human TR gene sequences so that V and J genes could be assigned. A later analysis assigned CDR3 sequences and most-parsimonious VDJ recombination scenarios with the TCRdist pipeline. A later analysis defined each TCR beta chain by its CDR3 amino acid sequence plus V-gene family, and excluded reads lacking a unique V-gene family. A later analysis removed 500 to 650 highly shared, low-generation-probability nucleotide sequences to deal with suspected cross-contamination and a sequencing artifact. A later analysis calculated a clonal expansion index for each public chain from normalized within-repertoire ranks of inferred template counts. In a later analysis, generation probabilities were computed using a VDJ recombination model fitted to out-of-frame rearrangements, and the results were checked against IGoR. A later analysis scored TCR-TCR, TCR-HLA and TCR-CMV co-occurrence with hypergeometric tests, applying a repertoire-size bias correction to TCR pairs. False discovery rates were estimated in a later analysis by permuting HLA or CMV assignments 20 times. In a later analysis, co-occurring TCRs were grouped with DBSCAN, and TCRdist sequence similarity was added when clustering was performed within HLA-allele-positive subsets. For co-occurrence clustering, repertoires with fewer than 30,000 or more than 120,000 public chains were excluded, along with five repertoires with anomalous nucleotide sharing. Sourced from immuneACCESS, this table was stored by TCRdb with only in-frame sequences that have V and J called. A share of the clones is absent; for the studies checked, an unresolved V gene accounts for under half, and the remainder has no known explanation. Clone size and the V and J calls come from that table; the DNA yielded D and trimming. The sample table records roughly 300,000 clones; just over 85% of these occur just once. The ten largest clones represent approximately 4.3% of the sample.

As for this clone: Its recognized antigen is unknown. Qualities for individual bases were not recorded, and no much larger clone is one base off.

The cohort was made up of approximately 700 healthy bone marrow donors. At the time of sampling, every cohort member was nominally healthy, though immune exposures that went unrecorded were likely present. The donor tested CMV seropositive, placing the donor among the 250 to 350 seropositive members of the cohort. Every donor gave a peripheral blood sample, and the peripheral blood mononuclear cells from that sample were used for TCR beta sequencing. The Qiagen DNeasy Blood Extraction Kit was used to extract genomic DNA from the blood cell samples. The rearranged chain carries TRBV4-1 and TRBJ2-5, with 9 bases matching TRBD1. The receptor comes from a man aged 40-49 years in good health and CMV-seropositive. The sequenced sample consisted of PBMCs. The nucleotide sequence reads as follows: TGCGCCAGCAGCCACAGCCCAGTTGACAGGGGGGGCGAGACCCAGTACTTC. It translates to CASSHSPVDRGGETQYF.